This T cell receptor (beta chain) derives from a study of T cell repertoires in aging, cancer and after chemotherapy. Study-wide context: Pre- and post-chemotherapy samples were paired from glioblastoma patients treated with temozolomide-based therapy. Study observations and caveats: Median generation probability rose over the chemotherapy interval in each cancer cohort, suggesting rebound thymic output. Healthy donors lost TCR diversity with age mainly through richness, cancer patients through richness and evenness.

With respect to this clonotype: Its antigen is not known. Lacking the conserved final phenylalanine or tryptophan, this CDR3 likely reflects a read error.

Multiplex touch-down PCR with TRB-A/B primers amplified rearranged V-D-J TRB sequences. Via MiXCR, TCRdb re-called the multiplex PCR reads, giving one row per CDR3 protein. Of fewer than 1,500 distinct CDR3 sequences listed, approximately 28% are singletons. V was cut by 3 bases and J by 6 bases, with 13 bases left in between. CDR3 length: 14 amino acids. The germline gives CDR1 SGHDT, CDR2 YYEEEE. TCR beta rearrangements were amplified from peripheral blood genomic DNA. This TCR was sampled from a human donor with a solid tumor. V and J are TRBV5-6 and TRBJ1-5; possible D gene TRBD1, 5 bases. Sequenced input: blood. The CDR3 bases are TGTGCCAGCAGCTCGGGATATCAGGGTCAGCCCCAGCATTCT. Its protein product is CASSSGYQGQPQHS.